This T cell receptor beta chain derives from a study of blood T cell repertoires in COVID-19. Study-wide background: The analysed material was cDNA or gDNA that came from T cells, B-cell-depleted T cells, or PBMCs.

Per germline, CDR1 SGHTA and CDR2 FQGTGA. Trimming pared 2 bases from V and 6 bases from J, leaving 9 bases between. CDR3 length: 13 amino acids. In the source study's methods: Estimates of nucleated cell counts were drawn from the amplification of reference gene primers. Sequenced by immunoSEQ multiplex PCR; TCRdb stores in-frame clones only, minus some. Clonal size and the V and J genes are those of that table, whereas D and trimming came from the DNA. The sample consists of fewer than 85,000 clones, about 90% of them appearing once. In this sample, this clone turned up once. The chain employs TRBV7-3 and TRBJ2-3; D call uncertain. The sample comprised peripheral blood. The source of this sequence is a woman in her fifties or sixties in a cohort sampled during active COVID-19. The DNA for the CDR3 is TGTGCCAGCAGCTTAGGCCGGCGGGATACGCAGTATTTT. As protein: CASSLGRRDTQYF.